This TCR beta chain was identified during a study of human T cells and chemical hapten exposure. Notes on the study in general: Because they had alopecia, donors may respond immunologically unlike healthy people. Against controls, expanded TCRs gave rise to significantly more large CDR3 similarity clusters.

This clonotype was recorded many times. Its antigen is not identified. Per germline, CDR1 GTSNPN and CDR2 SVGIG (reference sequence). The CDR3 has 13 residues. The ends were cut back, 5 bases at V and 1 base at J, with 10 bases in the middle. Time point described: pre-sensitization, week 0. Sample treatment: therapeutic diphenylcyclopropenone sensitization with weekly scalp DPC. Samples of blood were obtained prior to the application of each patch test. Authors' processing steps: Individual samples carried between roughly 20,000 and 690,600 TCRs, with about 88,000 as the median. TCRdb independently ran MiXCR on the RACE reads; one entry per CDR3 protein. The V and J calls and clone size come from TCRdb's table, not from the authors' own analysis. The table records about 380,000 distinct CDR3 sequences, roughly 4.6% of them present only once.

The origin of this receptor is a woman in her forties or fifties with alopecia areata. Some clones in this sample may be carry-over from other donors' samples. The source material was whole blood, sampled in connection with sensitization to the hapten diphenylcyclopropenone (DPC). The rearrangement links TRBV30 to TRBJ2-3; D might be TRBD2 (5 bases). The DNA for the CDR3 is TGTGCCTGGTTGACCGGGGGCACAGATACGCAGTATTTT. Its protein product is CAWLTGGTDTQYF.